Presented here are 7 T cell receptor beta chains from one specimen sequenced in a study of blood T cell repertoires in COVID-19 (dated by TCRdb to 2020 to 2021). Library preparation was by the immunoSEQ multiplex PCR assay. Imported from immuneACCESS, the table was reduced by TCRdb to in-frame sequences with V and J called. These copies leave out some clones; in studies compared against another copy, an unresolved V gene accounts for under half, and the cause of the remainder is not known. The sample profile shows some 340,000 clones; about 85% of them were found once. The ten largest clones take up 3.5% to 4% of the sample. Sequencing was done on a sample of peripheral blood. The receptors stem from a woman aged 18-29 years with acute or convalescent COVID-19.

The V and J genes are TRBV10-3 and TRBJ2-5, with TRBD2 matching over 9 bases. This CDR3 is 16 amino acids long. Germline assignment: CDR1 ENHRY and CDR2 SYGVKD. V shed 3 bases, J shed 4 bases, and the junction held 9 bases outside the gene matches. CDR3 loop: CAISEGRTSDLETQYF. In nucleotides, the CDR3 is TGTGCCATCAGTGAAGGAAGGACTAGCGATTTAGAGACCCAGTACTTC.

V gene TRBV10-3 combines with J gene TRBJ1-4; 9 nucleotides match TRBD1. The CDR3 totals 13 residues. V shed 4 bases and J 6 bases; nucleotides not matched to a gene: 0. Germline CDR1 is ENHRY and CDR2 is SYGVKD. The CDR3 region is CAISGTGDEKLFF. CDR3 sequence (DNA): TGTGCCATCAGTGGGACAGGGGATGAAAAACTGTTTTTT.

V usage is TRBV3-1 (or the pseudogene TRBV3-2) and J usage is TRBJ1-2; 7 bases align to TRBD1. CDR3 length: 14 amino acids. From germline, CDR1 is LGHDT and CDR2 YNNKEL (reference sequence). V lost 4 bases and J lost 7; bases outside the gene matches: 9. Here the CDR3 DNA reads TGTGCCAGCAGCCCCTCTTCAGGGGGAGGTGGCTACACCTTC. It encodes CASSPSSGGGGYTF.

The gene calls are TRBV7-3 and TRBJ2-3; 12 bases are shared with TRBD2. V was clipped by 5 bases and J by 4 bases; unmatched bases: 13. This CDR3 has 18 residues. From germline, CDR1 is SGHTA and CDR2 FQGTGA. DNA of the CDR3: TGTGCCAGCAGCCACCCGGCTAGCGGGAGGGCGAATGCAGATACGCAGTATTTT. Its protein is CASSHPASGRANADTQYF.

This clone was counted a few times. This sequence joins TRBV11-3 and TRBJ2-1, with 14 bases that match TRBD2. The V segment lost 5 bases and the J segment 8 bases; nucleotides outside the gene matches: 8. This CDR3 has 16 amino acids. The germline V gene has CDR1 SGHNT and CDR2 YENEEA. The CDR3, as DNA: TGTGCCAGCAGCCCTGGGGGACTAGCGGGAGTCTATGAGCAGTTCTTC. It translates to CASSPGGLAGVYEQFF.

This clone came up a few times. The CDR3 here is CASSRDYNTGELFF. CDR3 bases: TGTGCCAGCAGCCGCGACTACAACACCGGGGAGCTGTTTTTT. V is TRBV4-2 and J is TRBJ2-2; tentatively, D is TRBD2 (5 bases). The germline V gene has CDR1 LGHNA and CDR2 YNFKEQ. Trimming took off 4 bases at V and 2 bases at J, with 8 bases between the two ends. CDR3 length equals 14 residues.

The count of this clone is one. This chain joins TRBV30 and TRBJ1-5; 8 nucleotides agree with TRBD1. J lost 5 bases, V lost 3 bases, and 3 bases had no gene match. Germline lookup yields CDR1 GTSNPN and CDR2 SVGIG (reference sequence). CDR3 length: 13 amino acids. CDR3 loop: CAWSAGGHQPQHF. DNA for the CDR3: TGTGCCTGGAGCGCAGGGGGCCATCAGCCCCAGCATTTT.